This T cell receptor (beta chain) came from a study of T cell responses to AZD1222 COVID-19 vaccine. Study-wide findings and caveats: Females outnumbered males among donors, who were mostly white British; clonal diversity was possibly underestimated. Along spike, vaccine-associated CD4 TCRs were found throughout, with dominance at 160-218 and 743-854. The peak T cell response came first, and repertoires were sampled only after it.

Produced via immunoSEQ multiplex PCR; TCRdb's table is partial and in-frame only. The sample carries some 280,000 clones, approximately 94% recorded once. On this clone itself: Its antigen is as yet unknown.

The CDR3 has 12 amino acids. J lost 4 bases, V lost 8 bases, and 1 base had no gene match. Germline loops: CDR1 MGHRA, CDR2 YSYEKL. The input for sequencing was peripheral blood, taken 28 days after the second AZD1222 dose. V usage is TRBV4-1 and J usage is TRBJ1-2; 10 bases align to TRBD1. This sequence originates from an adult who received the AZD1222 COVID-19 vaccine. DNA of the CDR3: TGCGCCAGCCGGGACAGGGGCTATGGCTACACCTTC. It codes for CASRDRGYGYTF.